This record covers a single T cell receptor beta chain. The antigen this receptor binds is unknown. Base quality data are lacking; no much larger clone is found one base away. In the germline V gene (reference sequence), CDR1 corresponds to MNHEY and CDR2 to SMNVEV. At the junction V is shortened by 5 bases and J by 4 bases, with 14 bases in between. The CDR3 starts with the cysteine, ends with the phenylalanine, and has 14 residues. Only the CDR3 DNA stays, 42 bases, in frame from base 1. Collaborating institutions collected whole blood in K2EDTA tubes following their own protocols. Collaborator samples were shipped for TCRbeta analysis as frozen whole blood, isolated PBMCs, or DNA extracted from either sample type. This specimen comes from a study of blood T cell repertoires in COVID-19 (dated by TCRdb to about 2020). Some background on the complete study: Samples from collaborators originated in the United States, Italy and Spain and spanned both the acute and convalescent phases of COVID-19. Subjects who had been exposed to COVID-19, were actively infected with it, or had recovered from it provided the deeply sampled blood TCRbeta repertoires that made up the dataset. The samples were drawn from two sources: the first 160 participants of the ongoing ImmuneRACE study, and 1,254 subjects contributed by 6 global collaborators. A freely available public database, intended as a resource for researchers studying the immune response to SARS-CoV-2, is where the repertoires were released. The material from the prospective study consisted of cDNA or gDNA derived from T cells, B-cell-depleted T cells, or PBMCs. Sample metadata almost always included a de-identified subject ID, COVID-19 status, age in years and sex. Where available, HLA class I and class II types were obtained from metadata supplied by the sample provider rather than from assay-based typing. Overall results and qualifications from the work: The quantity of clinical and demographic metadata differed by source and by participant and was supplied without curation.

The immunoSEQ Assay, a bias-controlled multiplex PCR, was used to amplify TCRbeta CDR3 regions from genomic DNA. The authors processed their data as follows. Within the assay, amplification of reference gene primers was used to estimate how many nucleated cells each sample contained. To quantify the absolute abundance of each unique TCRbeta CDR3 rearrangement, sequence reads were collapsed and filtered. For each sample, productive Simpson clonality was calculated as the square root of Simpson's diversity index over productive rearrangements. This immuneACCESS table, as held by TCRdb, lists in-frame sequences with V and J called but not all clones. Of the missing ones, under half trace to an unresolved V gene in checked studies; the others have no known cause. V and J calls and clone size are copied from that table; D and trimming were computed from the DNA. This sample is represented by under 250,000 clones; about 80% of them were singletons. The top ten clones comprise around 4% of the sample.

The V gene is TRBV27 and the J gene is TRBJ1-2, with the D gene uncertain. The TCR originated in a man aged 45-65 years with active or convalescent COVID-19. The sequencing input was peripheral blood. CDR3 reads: CASSRREGFYGYTF. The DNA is TGTGCCAGCAGTCGGCGGGAGGGCTTCTATGGCTACACCTTC.